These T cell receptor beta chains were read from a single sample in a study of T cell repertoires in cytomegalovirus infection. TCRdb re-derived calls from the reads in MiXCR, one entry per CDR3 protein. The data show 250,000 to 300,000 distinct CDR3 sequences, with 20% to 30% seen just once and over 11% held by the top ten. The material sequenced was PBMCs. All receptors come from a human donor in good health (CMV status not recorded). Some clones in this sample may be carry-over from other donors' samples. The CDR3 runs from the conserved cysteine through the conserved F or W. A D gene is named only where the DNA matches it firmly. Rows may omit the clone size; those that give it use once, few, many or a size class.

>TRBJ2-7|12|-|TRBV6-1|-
TGTGCCAGCACCTCCGGGACATACGAGCAGTACTTC
CASTSGTYEQYF
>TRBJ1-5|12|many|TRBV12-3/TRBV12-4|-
TGTGCCAGCAGTTTAAGGAATCAGCCCCAGCATTTT
CASSLRNQPQHF
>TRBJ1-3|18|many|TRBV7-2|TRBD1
TGTGCCAGCAGCTTGGGGACAGTCCAGTCCCTCTCTGGAAACACCATATATTTT
CASSLGTVQSLSGNTIYF
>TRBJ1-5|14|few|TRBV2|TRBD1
TGTGCCAGCAGCCGGGACAGGCAGAATCAGCCCCAGCATTTT
CASSRDRQNQPQHF
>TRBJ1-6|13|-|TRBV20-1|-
TGCAGTGCAAACGAAGGGCGTTCGGCACCCCTCCACTTT
CSANEGRSAPLHF
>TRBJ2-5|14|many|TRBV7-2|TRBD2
TGTGCCAGCAGCGCGGGACTAGCGGAAGAGACCCAGTACTTC
CASSAGLAEETQYF
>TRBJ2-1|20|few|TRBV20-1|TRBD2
TGCAGTGCTAGAGACCCCGGGACTAGCGGAGCGTTGAGCTCCTACAATGAGCAGTTCTTC
CSARDPGTSGALSSYNEQFF
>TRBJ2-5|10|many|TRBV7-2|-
TGTGCCAGCGGAGGGCAGGCCCAGTACTTC
CASGGQAQYF
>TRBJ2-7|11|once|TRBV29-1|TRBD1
TGCAGCGTCCGACAGGGCCACGAGCAGTACTTC
CSVRQGHEQYF
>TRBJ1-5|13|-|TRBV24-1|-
TGTGCCACCAGTCGACAGTCGGATCAGCCCCAGCATTTT
CATSRQSDQPQHF
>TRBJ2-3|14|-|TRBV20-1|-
TGCAGTGTCCGGAGGGATCCTGGGACAGATACGCAGTATTTT
CSVRRDPGTDTQYF
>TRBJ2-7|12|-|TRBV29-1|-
TGCAGCGTTGAAGGCCGGAGATACGAGCAGTACTTC
CSVEGRRYEQYF
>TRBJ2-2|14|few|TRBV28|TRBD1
TGTGCCAGCAGCTGGGGACAGACTAAAACGGAGCTGTTTTTT
CASSWGQTKTELFF
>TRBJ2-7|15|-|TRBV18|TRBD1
TGTGCCAGCTCACCCGCCGGGACAGGGGGCCACGAGCAGTACTTC
CASSPAGTGGHEQYF
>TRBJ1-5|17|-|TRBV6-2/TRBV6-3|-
TGTGCCAGCAGTTACCCGAACAGAGCCTTTAGCAATCAGCCCCAGCATTTT
CASSYPNRAFSNQPQHF
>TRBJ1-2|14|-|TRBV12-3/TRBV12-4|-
TGTGCCAGCAGGCTAACCGGGGATAACTATGGCTACACCTTC
CASRLTGDNYGYTF
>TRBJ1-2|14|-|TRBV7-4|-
TGTGCCAGCCGCCGGGCGGGTTCTAACTATGGCTACACCTTC
CASRRAGSNYGYTF
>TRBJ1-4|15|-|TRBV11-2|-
TGTGCCAGCAGCCCCAGGGTCCTCTTAGGTGAAAAACTGTTTTTT
CASSPRVLLGEKLFF
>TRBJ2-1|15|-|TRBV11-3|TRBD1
TGTGCCAGCAGCTTGGGACAGACGGGCTACAATGAGCAGTTCTTC
CASSLGQTGYNEQFF
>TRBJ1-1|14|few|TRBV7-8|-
TGTGCCAGCAGCTTAGTCACGGTAGGCACTGAAGCTTTCTTT
CASSLVTVGTEAFF
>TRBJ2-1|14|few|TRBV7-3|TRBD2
TGTGCCAGCAGCCGAAGCGGGGGGGTAAATGAGCAGTTCTTC
CASSRSGGVNEQFF
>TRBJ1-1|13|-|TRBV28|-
TGTGCCAGCAGTCCTCCACAGGACACTGAAGCTTTCTTT
CASSPPQDTEAFF
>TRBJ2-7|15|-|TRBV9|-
TGTGCCAGCAGCCGACAGGAATCCCCATCCTACGAGCAGTACTTC
CASSRQESPSYEQYF
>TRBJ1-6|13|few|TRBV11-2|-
TGTGCCAGCAGCTTAGGGGACCGTTCACCCCTCCACTTT
CASSLGDRSPLHF
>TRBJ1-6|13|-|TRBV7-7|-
TGTGCTAGCAGCGTTAGTACATGGACGACCCTCCACTTT
CASSVSTWTTLHF
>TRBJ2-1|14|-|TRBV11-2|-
TGTGCCAGCAGCTTAGTACAGACCTACAATGAGCAGTTCTTC
CASSLVQTYNEQFF
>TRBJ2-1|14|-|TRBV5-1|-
TGCGCCAGCAGCTTGATGGGGGGAGAGGATGAGCAGTTCTTC
CASSLMGGEDEQFF
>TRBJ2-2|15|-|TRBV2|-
TGTGCCAGCAGTGAAACTAGGGCGGACACCGGGGAGCTGTTTTTT
CASSETRADTGELFF
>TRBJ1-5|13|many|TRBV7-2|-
TGTGCCAGCAGCTCACAAAATGGACAGCCCCAGCATTTT
CASSSQNGQPQHF
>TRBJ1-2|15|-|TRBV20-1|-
TGCAGTGCTGTAAAAGGGCAGGGGCCCGCCTATGGCTACACCTTC
CSAVKGQGPAYGYTF
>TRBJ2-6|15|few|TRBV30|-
TGTGCCTGGGGAAGACTCCCATCTGGGGCCAACGTCCTGACTTTC
CAWGRLPSGANVLTF
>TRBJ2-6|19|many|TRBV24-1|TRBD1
TGTGCCACCAGTGGTTCTGCCGCAGGGGGTACCTCTGGGGCCAACGTCCTGACTTTC
CATSGSAAGGTSGANVLTF
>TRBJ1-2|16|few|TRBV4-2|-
TGTGCCAGCAGCCAAGAAGTTTTGGGGGTTCCGGGTGGCTACACCTTC
CASSQEVLGVPGGYTF
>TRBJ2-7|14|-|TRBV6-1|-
TGTGCCAGCACCTTATCTGGACCTTCCTACGAGCAGTACTTC
CASTLSGPSYEQYF
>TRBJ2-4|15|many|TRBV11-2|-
TGTGCCAGCAGCTCACTGTATTCCCCGGGACCTATTCAGTACTTC
CASSSLYSPGPIQYF
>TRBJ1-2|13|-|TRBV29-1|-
TGCAGCGTTGAAGATCAGGGGTGGTATGGCTACACCTTC
CSVEDQGWYGYTF
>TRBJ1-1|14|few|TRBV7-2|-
TGTGCCAGCACTCCTACGAGATTCCGCACTGAAGCTTTCTTT
CASTPTRFRTEAFF
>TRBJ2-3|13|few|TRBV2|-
TGTGCCAGCAGTGATGGAAGACAGGGAGGGCAGTATTTT
CASSDGRQGGQYF
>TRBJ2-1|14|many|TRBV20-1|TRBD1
TGCAGTGCCGGGAAGGGGGCAAGCGACAATGAGCAGTTCTTC
CSAGKGASDNEQFF
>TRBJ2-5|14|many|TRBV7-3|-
TGTGCCAGCAGCTTGATAGCTGGGGAAGAGACCCAGTACTTC
CASSLIAGEETQYF
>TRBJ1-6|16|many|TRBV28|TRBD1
TGTGCCAGCAGTTCGATCAGGGACAGAGCCAATTCACCCCTCCACTTT
CASSSIRDRANSPLHF
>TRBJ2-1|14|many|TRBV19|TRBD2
TGTGCCAGTAGCGGACTAGAACTTAGGAATGAGCAGTTCTTC
CASSGLELRNEQFF